These 28 T cell receptor beta chains share one sample of origin, sequenced in a study of blood T cell repertoires in COVID-19 (dated by TCRdb to 2018 to 2021). To prepare the library, the immunoSEQ multiplex PCR assay was applied. TCRdb mirrors the immuneACCESS table, restricted to in-frame sequences. Some clones are absent from its copies; in checked studies, under half trace to an unresolved V gene, and the reason for the others is unknown. In all, the sample holds about 140,000 clones, and approximately 84% of those were seen once. Of the sample, 3.4% falls within the top ten clones. Source material: PBMCs or T cells enriched from blood (not recorded which). These receptors all come from a woman aged 45-65 years with acute COVID-19.

J is TRBJ2-7 and V is TRBV25-1; maybe TRBD1 (6 bases). The ends were cut back, 6 bases at V and 6 bases at J, with 12 bases in the middle. Germline CDR1 is MGHDK and CDR2 is SYGVNS. This CDR3 has 12 residues. The CDR3 DNA reads TGTGCCAGCAGCAAAATACAGGGCGAGCAGTACTTC. This codes for CASSKIQGEQYF.

The chain has TRBV4-1 and TRBJ2-1, with D tentatively TRBD1 (5 bases). V gave up 1 base and J gave up 8 bases, with 18 bases separating them. This CDR3 comprises 16 residues. The germline V gene has CDR1 MGHRA and CDR2 YSYEKL. The CDR3, as DNA: TGCGCCAGCAGCCAAGGACTTAGGGGCTATACATATGAGCAGTTCTTC. Its protein is CASSQGLRGYTYEQFF.

V and J are TRBV28 and TRBJ1-2; 10 nucleotides match TRBD1. V lost 6 bases, J lost 2 bases, and 9 bases stayed unmatched. From germline, CDR1 is MDHEN and CDR2 SYDVKM. CDR3 size: 16 residues. CDR3 sequence (DNA): TGTGCCAGCAGATCCTATGGACAGGGGGGAAACTATGGCTACACCTTC. Protein product: CASRSYGQGGNYGYTF.

This chain connects TRBV4-1 to TRBJ2-2; no clear D gene. CDR1 and CDR2 from the germline V gene are MGHRA and YSYEKL. The CDR3 has 13 amino acids. Trimming took off 5 bases at V and 7 bases at J, with 11 bases between the two ends. The CDR3 sequence is CASSSGGSGELFF. The CDR3 nucleotides are TGCGCCAGCAGCTCGGGTGGCAGCGGGGAGCTGTTTTTT.

The DNA of the CDR3 is TGTGCCAGCAGCCCTGGGACTAGTTTCATCGGGAACAATGAGCAGTTCTTC. This sequence encodes CASSPGTSFIGNNEQFF. The chain uses TRBV5-4 and TRBJ2-1, with TRBD2 matching 8 bases. The CDR3 covers 17 residues. Per the germline V gene, CDR1 is SGHNT and CDR2 is YYREEE (reference sequence). V dropped 4 bases and J dropped 5; count of bases not matched to a gene: 14.

This chain links TRBV5-1 with TRBJ1-1, with 10 bases identical to TRBD1. The CDR3 loop spans 13 amino acids. V shed 4 bases and J 5 bases; nucleotides not matched to a gene: 2. Per germline, CDR1 SGHRS and CDR2 YFSETQ. CDR3 sequence: CASSGQGGTEAFF. The CDR3 DNA reads as TGCGCCAGCAGCGGACAGGGGGGGACTGAAGCTTTCTTT. Full variable domain (rest looked up from reference TRBV5-1 and TRBJ1-1): KAGVTQTPRYLIKTRGQQVTLSCSPISGHRSVSWYQQTPGQGLQFLFEYFSETQRNKGNFPGRFSGRQFSNSRSEMNVSTLELGDSALYLCASSGQGGTEAFFGQGTRLTVV.

The V call is TRBV4-1, the J call TRBJ1-2; D perhaps matches TRBD1 (5 bases). The germline gives CDR1 MGHRA, CDR2 YSYEKL. V lost 1 base and J lost 3, with 9 bases in between. CDR3 size: 14 residues. CDR3 loop: CASSQGGLHYGYTF. The CDR3, as DNA: TGCGCCAGCAGCCAAGGGGGCCTGCACTATGGCTACACCTTC.

As DNA, the CDR3 is TGTGCCAGCAGTTACGCGGGGAGAGCCACTGAAGCTTTCTTT. It yields the protein CASSYAGRATEAFF. The genes are TRBV6-5 and TRBJ1-1, with D unresolved. CDR3 length: 14 amino acids. CDR1 and CDR2 (germline): MNHEY, SVGAGI. V shed 2 bases and J shed 4 bases, with 11 bases lying between them.

The V and J genes are TRBV7-6 and TRBJ1-2; D uncertain. The V end lost 2 bases, the J end lost 7 bases, and 14 bases lay between the germline ends. Germline V lookup: CDR1 SGHVS, CDR2 FNYEAQ. CDR3 length: 14 residues. The CDR3, as DNA: TGTGCCAGCAGCTTAAGTGAGGGTCGCTTTGGCTACACCTTC. Its protein is CASSLSEGRFGYTF.

V and J are TRBV19 and TRBJ2-1, with 11 bases matching TRBD2. Per germline, CDR1 LNHDA and CDR2 SQIVND (reference sequence). V was pared by 9 bases and J by 4 bases, with 5 bases of the junction left unmatched. The CDR3 covers 14 residues. The CDR3 DNA sequence: TGTGCCAGCCGACTAGCGGGGACTTACAATGAGCAGTTCTTC. It yields the protein CASRLAGTYNEQFF.

In this sample, this clone turned up a few times. CDR3 DNA: TGTGCGACCAAACGGAGGGATTCACCCCTCCACTTT. Translating gives CATKRRDSPLHF. The rearrangement uses TRBV2 and TRBJ1-6; D ambiguous. CDR3 size: 12 residues. The germline gives CDR1 SNHLY, CDR2 FYNNEI.

The rearrangement uses TRBV2 and TRBJ2-1; 10 bases map to TRBD2. Germline trimming cut 4 bases from V and 0 bases from J; bases unmatched to any gene: 15. CDR1 is SNHLY, CDR2 FYNNEI, per germline. The CDR3 sequence is 20 residues long. The CDR3 sequence is CASSGPPGLATPSSYNEQFF. CDR3 in DNA: TGTGCCAGCAGTGGGCCTCCGGGACTAGCGACTCCAAGCTCCTACAATGAGCAGTTCTTC.

This chain uses TRBV7-9 with TRBJ2-5, with 9 bases aligning to TRBD2. The V and J ends lost 5 bases and 5 bases, in that order; junction bases with no gene match: 21. The CDR3 covers 19 residues. CDR1 and CDR2 from the germline V gene are SEHNR and FQNEAQ (reference sequence). As DNA, the CDR3 is TGTGCCAGCAGCCAACCGGGGGGTAGCGGGAGTCCCCTCTGGGAGACCCAGTACTTC. This codes for CASSQPGGSGSPLWETQYF.

The genes are TRBV11-3 and TRBJ2-1, with 15 bases lining up with TRBD2. V shed 1 base, J shed 9 bases, and the junction held 1 base outside the gene matches. Germline V gene data show CDR1 as SGHNT and CDR2 as YENEEA. This CDR3 comprises 15 residues. As DNA, the CDR3 is TGTGCCAGCAGCTTAGGGACTAGCGGGAGGGGTGAGCAGTTCTTC. Amino acid sequence: CASSLGTSGRGEQFF. Combining the CDR3 with reference TRBV11-3 and TRBJ2-1 gives the whole variable domain EAGVVQSPRYKIIEKKQPVAFWCNPISGHNTLYWYLQNLGQGPELLIRYENEEAVDDSQLPKDRFSAERLKGVDSTLKIQPAELGDSAVYLCASSLGTSGRGEQFFGPGTRLTVL.

The CDR3 DNA reads TGCAGCCCCACCAGGGGGCCCAACACTGAAGCTTTCTTT. Translating gives CSPTRGPNTEAFF. This sequence joins TRBV29-1 and TRBJ1-1; 8 nucleotides line up with TRBD1. J gave up 2 bases and V 8 bases, and 7 bases lay outside the gene matches. There are 13 residues in the CDR3. Germline CDR1 SQVTM, CDR2 ANQGSEA. Combining the CDR3 with reference TRBV29-1 and TRBJ1-1 gives the whole variable domain SAVISQKPSRDICQRGTSLTIQCQVDSQVTMMFWYRQQPGQSLTLIATANQGSEATYESGFVIDKFPISRPNLTFSTLTVSNMSPEDSSIYLCSPTRGPNTEAFFGQGTRLTVV.

CDR3 DNA sequence: TGTGCCAGCAGTTTCTCAGGTCCGGGCAATCAGCCCCAGCATTTT. This gives the protein CASSFSGPGNQPQHF. The chain recombines TRBV27 with TRBJ1-5, with D hard to call. Germline lookup yields CDR1 MNHEY and CDR2 SMNVEV (reference sequence). The CDR3 covers 15 residues. With 3 bases removed from V and 2 bases from J, the gap between germline ends came to 11 bases.

This chain joins TRBV4-3 and TRBJ2-1; TRBD2 aligns across 9 bases. V shed 1 base, J shed 4 bases, and the junction held 2 bases outside the gene matches. Looked up from germline, CDR1 is LGHNA and CDR2 is YSLEER. CDR3 length equals 15 residues. CDR3 DNA sequence: TGCGCCAGCAGCCAAGGGACTAGCGTGTACAATGAGCAGTTCTTC. It yields the protein CASSQGTSVYNEQFF.

V is TRBV9 and J is TRBJ2-2; perhaps TRBD1 as D (7 bases). Germline V gene sequence: CDR1 SGDLS, CDR2 YYNGEE. The CDR3 consists of 14 residues. The V and J ends lost 3 bases and 9 bases respectively, with 15 bases between them. The CDR3 here is CASSGGTETRELFF. Here the CDR3 DNA reads TGTGCCAGCAGCGGCGGGACAGAGACGCGGGAGCTGTTTTTT.

The rearrangement uses TRBV10-3 and TRBJ1-1; no firm D call. The V and J ends lost 0 bases and 2 bases respectively, with 10 bases between them. This CDR3 region has 15 residues. Germline loops: CDR1 ENHRY, CDR2 SYGVKD. CDR3 in amino acids: CAISESTVLNTEAFF. The CDR3 DNA reads TGTGCCATCAGTGAGTCAACTGTGCTCAACACTGAAGCTTTCTTT.

The chain is built from TRBV5-1 and TRBJ2-1, with 9 bases aligning to TRBD1. V lost 3 bases, J lost 4 bases, and 2 bases stayed unmatched. Germline CDR1 SGHRS, CDR2 YFSETQ. The CDR3 spans 14 residues. CDR3 nucleotides: TGCGCCAGCAGCTCCGGGACAGGGTACAATGAGCAGTTCTTC. It specifies CASSSGTGYNEQFF.

V is TRBV13 and J is TRBJ1-1; D may be TRBD1 (5 bases). V dropped 4 bases and J dropped 2 bases, with 14 bases sitting between them. Germline V gene data show CDR1 as PRHDT and CDR2 as FYEKMQ (reference sequence). This CDR3 spans 15 amino acids. The CDR3 protein is CASSSPRTSNTEAFF. The CDR3 DNA is TGTGCCAGCAGCTCCCCTCGGACATCAAACACTGAAGCTTTCTTT.

J is TRBJ1-2 and V is TRBV19; no definite D call. The CDR3 is made up of 14 amino acids. Germline V gene sequence: CDR1 LNHDA, CDR2 SQIVND (reference sequence). V dropped 5 bases and J dropped 7 bases, with 17 bases sitting between them. The CDR3 sequence: CASSLGNGPVGYTF. The DNA of the CDR3 is TGTGCCAGTAGTCTCGGGAATGGGCCTGTTGGCTACACCTTC.

The rearrangement links TRBV11-3 to TRBJ2-2; unclear D gene. Germline CDR1 SGHNT, CDR2 YENEEA. The V and J ends lost 8 bases and 8 bases respectively, with 15 bases between them. The CDR3 length is 13 residues. CDR3 DNA: TGTGCCAGCCAACGGAGCGTGGTTGGGGAGCTGTTTTTT. Protein product: CASQRSVVGELFF.

This rearrangement joins TRBV4-1 to TRBJ2-2; 10 nucleotides match TRBD2. The junction had 4 bases not matched to a gene; V was cut back by 3 bases and J by 3 bases. The CDR3 has 16 residues. The germline V gene has CDR1 MGHRA and CDR2 YSYEKL. CDR3 sequence (DNA): TGCGCCAGCAGCCATCATAGCGGGAGGCACACCGGGGAGCTGTTTTTT. Translating it yields CASSHHSGRHTGELFF.

The rearrangement joins TRBV7-2 to TRBJ2-7, with D tentatively TRBD2 (7 bases). Per the germline V gene, CDR1 is SGHTA and CDR2 is FQGNSA. The CDR3 has 16 amino acids. Deletions cut 3 bases from V and 1 base from J, with 16 bases between. CDR3 residues: CASSFGGASESYEQYF. DNA for the CDR3: TGTGCCAGCAGCTTTGGGGGGGCGTCGGAATCCTACGAGCAGTACTTC.

The chain combines TRBV30 with TRBJ2-5; 12 positions agree with TRBD2. The V gene's germline CDR1 is GTSNPN and CDR2 SVGIG (reference sequence). The CDR3 has 14 amino acids. V lost 4 bases and J lost 5; bases outside the gene matches: 5. The CDR3 region has the DNA TGTGCCTGGAAACTAGCGGGAGGAAGGGAGACCCAGTACTTC. Its translation: CAWKLAGGRETQYF.

The chain links TRBV7-9 to TRBJ1-1; the D gene is possibly TRBD1 (6 bases). CDR3 size: 12 residues. V dropped 11 bases and J dropped 3 bases, with 13 bases sitting between them. Germline CDR1 reads SEHNR; CDR2 reads FQNEAQ (reference sequence). The CDR3 here is CAGGGDYTEAFF. The DNA of the CDR3 is TGTGCCGGAGGGGGGGATTACACTGAAGCTTTCTTT.

The chain recombines TRBV7-9 with TRBJ2-3; no definite D call. The V gene's germline CDR1 is SEHNR and CDR2 FQNEAQ (reference sequence). CDR3 size: 14 residues. Trimming left V 6 bases short and J 2 bases short, with 12 bases between. CDR3 amino acids: CASSPGAFTDTQYF. The CDR3 coding sequence is TGTGCCAGCAGTCCGGGTGCATTCACAGATACGCAGTATTTT.